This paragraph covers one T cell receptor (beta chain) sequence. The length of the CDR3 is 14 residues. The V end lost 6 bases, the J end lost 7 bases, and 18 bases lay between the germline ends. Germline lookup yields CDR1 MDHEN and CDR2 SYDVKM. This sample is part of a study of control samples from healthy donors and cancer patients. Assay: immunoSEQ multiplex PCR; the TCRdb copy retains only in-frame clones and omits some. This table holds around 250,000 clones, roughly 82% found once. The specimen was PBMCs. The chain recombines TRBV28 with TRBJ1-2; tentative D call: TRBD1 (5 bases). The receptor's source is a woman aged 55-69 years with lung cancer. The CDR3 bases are TGTGCCAGCAGCAATCCGGGGACGTTGTCTGGCTACACCTTC. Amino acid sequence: CASSNPGTLSGYTF.